What follows are 10 T cell receptor beta chains derived from one specimen sequenced in a study of blood T cell repertoires in COVID-19. Repertoires were generated with immunoSEQ multiplex PCR, while TCRdb's copy carries only in-frame clones and drops some. The sample contains fewer than 200,000 clones, around nine tenths of which appear only once. Sequencing used peripheral blood. The receptors shown here come from a woman aged 70-85 years with COVID-19, enrolled during active disease.

The genes are TRBV15 and TRBJ2-3; D not resolved. The germline gives CDR1 LNHNV, CDR2 YYDKDF (reference sequence). This CDR3 contains 14 residues. Trimming took 1 base from V and 2 from J, leaving 7 bases between them. CDR3 amino acids: CATSRGPNTDTQYF. The CDR3 DNA reads TGTGCCACCAGCAGAGGTCCCAACACAGATACGCAGTATTTT.

The CDR3 loop is CASSLFVNSNYGYTF. The CDR3 DNA is TGTGCCAGCAGTTTATTTGTGAACAGTAACTATGGCTACACCTTC. The J gene is TRBJ1-2, the V gene TRBV27; no reliable D call. This CDR3 region has 15 residues. V lost 1 base and J 1 base, leaving 10 bases between the germline ends. CDR1 MNHEY and CDR2 SMNVEV come from the germline V gene (reference sequence).

The rearrangement joins TRBV19 to TRBJ1-5; D is uncertain. V lost 3 bases and J 6 bases, leaving 9 bases between the germline ends. From germline, CDR1 is LNHDA and CDR2 SQIVND (reference sequence). CDR3 size: 13 residues. The CDR3 nucleotides read TGTGCCAGTAGTATGTCCGGGAGTCAGCCCCAGCATTTT. This translates into CASSMSGSQPQHF.

The CDR3 reads CASSFESNYGYTF. Here the CDR3 DNA reads TGTGCCAGCAGCTTTGAGAGTAACTATGGCTACACCTTC. V and J are TRBV5-4 and TRBJ1-2; D gene uncertain. The CDR3 is 13 amino acids. With 2 bases removed from V and 1 base from J, the gap between germline ends came to 6 bases. Germline values: CDR1 SGHNT, CDR2 YYREEE (reference sequence). Combining the CDR3 with reference TRBV5-4 and TRBJ1-2 gives the whole variable domain ETGVTQSPTHLIKTRGQQVTLRCSSQSGHNTVSWYQQALGQGPQFIFQYYREEENGRGNFPPRFSGLQFPNYSSELNVNALELDDSALYLCASSFESNYGYTFGSGTRLTVV.

The rearrangement joins TRBV5-1 to TRBJ2-1; a weak D match, TRBD2 (5 bases). V was clipped by 0 bases and J by 7 bases, with 14 bases between them. Germline V gene lookup returns CDR1 SGHRS and CDR2 YFSETQ. The CDR3 is made up of 15 amino acids. CDR3 sequence (DNA): TGCGCCAGCAGCTTGGGCTGGGCATCGGGGAATGAGCAGTTCTTC. Translated, it gives CASSLGWASGNEQFF.

The chain uses TRBV28 and TRBJ2-7; TRBD2 matches 7 bases. The CDR3 is made up of 14 amino acids. CDR1 and CDR2 (germline): MDHEN, SYDVKM. Trimming cost V 4 bases and J 3 bases; bases outside gene matches: 6. In DNA form, the CDR3 reads TGTGCCAGCAGTTCCCGGACTAGTTTCTACGAGCAGTACTTC. It specifies CASSSRTSFYEQYF.

The J gene is TRBJ1-2, the V gene TRBV7-9; D not certain. Trimming stripped 2 bases from V and 5 bases from J, with 9 bases between. Germline V CDR1 and CDR2: SEHNR, FQNEAQ (reference sequence). CDR3 length: 13 amino acids. CDR3 sequence (DNA): TGTGCCAGCAGCTTAACTACCTCATATGGCTACACCTTC. Its protein is CASSLTTSYGYTF.

The rearrangement joins TRBV6-5 to TRBJ2-7; TRBD1 matches at 10 bases. The germline V gene encodes CDR1 MNHEY and CDR2 SVGAGI. Trimming cost V 8 bases and J 4 bases; bases outside gene matches: 11. The CDR3 extends over 15 amino acids. CDR3 amino acids: CASHLLTGGAYEQYF. In DNA, the CDR3 is TGTGCCAGCCATCTCTTGACAGGGGGCGCGTACGAGCAGTACTTC.

This chain uses TRBV2 with TRBJ2-7; no firm D call. The CDR3 runs 11 residues. Germline V gene data show CDR1 as SNHLY and CDR2 as FYNNEI. The V gene lost 8 bases and the J gene lost 4 bases, with 9 bases spanning the gap. The CDR3 DNA reads as TGTGCCAGCCTTTTCAGTTACGAGCAGTACTTC. Its translation: CASLFSYEQYF.

CDR3 in DNA: TGTGCCACCCGGGGACAGGGGGAGATTGGGACTGAAGCTTTCTTT. Translation: CATRGQGEIGTEAFF. J is TRBJ1-1 and V is TRBV24-1; TRBD1 aligns across 11 bases. The CDR3 consists of 15 residues. The V gene end was trimmed by 9 bases and the J gene end by 5 bases; junction bases not matched to a gene: 10. The germline gives CDR1 KGHDR, CDR2 SFDVKD.